This T cell receptor beta chain was captured by sequencing in a study of T-cell reconstitution after alpha-beta-depleted transplantation in children. Study outcomes and limitations: Reportedly, alpha-beta T cells present about two months post-transplant originated from several hundred expanded clones of graft origin. Counts and diversity of T cells one year after transplant came mostly from newly produced T cells. At day 60, the high TCRbeta diversity found in some patients originated from recipient T cells and thymic progenitors that had survived.

V was clipped by 6 bases and J by 4 bases; unmatched bases: 12. Germline V CDR1 and CDR2: SGHRS, YFSETQ. The CDR3 has 16 amino acids. A TCRbeta library incorporating unique molecular identifiers was prepared. MiXCR was run by TCRdb on the PCR reads, yielding one entry per CDR3 protein. This table holds about 830,000 distinct CDR3 sequences, around 15% found once. A note on this clonotype: What it recognizes is unknown.

This clonotype was obtained from a male patient younger than 18 who had a stem cell transplant for acute lymphoblastic leukemia, so the T cells may come from the graft donor. The material sequenced was PBMCs, mostly from graft donor cells, taken 360 days after TCRalphabeta/CD19-depleted stem cell transplant. This sequence joins TRBV5-1 and TRBJ2-3; 9 nucleotides line up with TRBD1. CDR3 sequence (DNA): TGCGCCAGCACCTTACTAACAGGGGGCATTGCAGATACGCAGTATTTT. Amino acid sequence: CASTLLTGGIADTQYF.